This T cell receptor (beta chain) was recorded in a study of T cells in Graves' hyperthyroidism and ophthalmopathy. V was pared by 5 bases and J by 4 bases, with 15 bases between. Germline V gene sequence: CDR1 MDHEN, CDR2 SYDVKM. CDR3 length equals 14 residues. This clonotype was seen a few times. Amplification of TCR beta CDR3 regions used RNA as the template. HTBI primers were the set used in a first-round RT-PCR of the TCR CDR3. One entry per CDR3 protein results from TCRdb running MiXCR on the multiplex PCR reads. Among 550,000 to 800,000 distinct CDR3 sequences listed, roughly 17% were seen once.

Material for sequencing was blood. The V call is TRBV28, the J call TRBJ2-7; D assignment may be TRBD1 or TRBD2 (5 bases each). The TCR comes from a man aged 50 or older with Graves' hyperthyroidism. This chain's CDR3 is CASSLRDQYYEQYF. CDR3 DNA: TGTGCCAGCAGTCTGAGGGACCAATATTACGAGCAGTACTTC.